This TCR beta chain is drawn from a study of PD-1 blockade in classical Hodgkin lymphoma. Time point denoted: cycle 4 day 1 (C4D1), after more than 5 weeks of nivolumab. Exposure to brentuximab vedotin varied, and each patient had relapsed following autologous stem cell transplantation. This table comes from immunoSEQ multiplex PCR, and its TCRdb copy is limited to in-frame clones, with some not included. The sample carries about 47,000 clones, about 80% recorded once. The CDR3 spans 14 residues. V was shortened by 7 bases and J by 2 bases, with 15 bases between the two germline ends. Germline V gene lookup returns CDR1 MDHEN and CDR2 SYDVKM.

This specimen was peripheral blood mononuclear cells (PBMCs), taken before the fourth cycle of nivolumab. The gene calls are TRBV28 and TRBJ2-7; TRBD1 is a possible D gene (6 bases). This TCR came from a human donor with classical Hodgkin lymphoma. The DNA of the CDR3 is TGTGCCAGCACCTCGCCGGGACACACCTACGAGCAGTACTTC. Translating gives CASTSPGHTYEQYF. The variable domain in full, completed from reference TRBV28 and TRBJ2-7, reads DVKVTQSSRYLVKRTGEKVFLECVQDMDHENMFWYRQDPGLGLRLIYFSYDVKMKEKGDIPEGYSVSREKKERFSLILESASTNQTSMYLCASTSPGHTYEQYFGPGTRLTVT.